This T cell receptor beta chain comes out of a study of cytomegalovirus exposure and HLA in healthy donors (dated by TCRdb to the late 2010s). Some background on the complete study: According to an earlier analysis of a few hundred of the donors, about 179 million T cells yielded 120 million or so unique TCR beta sequences and 276 Gb of sequence data. Roughly 300 gigabases of sequencing data and tens of millions of unique TCR sequences were included in an early release covering about 700 HLA-typed donors. Among the approximately 420 genotyped donors, about 83% belonged to the genetic ancestry cluster associated with self-reported Caucasian donors. The study aimed to test whether signatures of past pathogen exposure could be identified by cataloging public T cell receptors. The study profiled the T cell repertoires of about 640 subjects by immunosequencing and related them to cytomegalovirus serostatus. Besides the first cohort of 550 to 750 subjects, a separate validation cohort made up of some 110 different subjects was used. To predict cytomegalovirus infection status, the study combined high-throughput TCR immunosequencing, statistical association of individual TCRs with disease status, and machine learning. In a later analysis, previously published TCR beta repertoires from 550 to 700 donors were re-analyzed and high-resolution HLA genotyping was added so that TCR occurrence patterns could be studied. Rather than drawing on any new phenotypic data, the later analysis identified candidate immune exposures from TCR beta sequences and the way those sequences occurred across donors. To decide whether each TCR beta V gene segment behaved as functional or pseudogenic, an earlier analysis of fewer than 750 of the donors relied on high-throughput TCR beta sequencing. Donor age, sex, ethnicity and CMV serostatus were compiled together with the repertoire data. A later genetic analysis used genome-wide SNP genotypes for about 55% of the 666 donors, treating that subset as a discovery cohort. All discovery cohort repertoires had been generated using a single sequencing platform. HLA typing covered class I and class II loci at four-digit resolution. The number of donors typed differed by locus, with roughly 629-640 for A, B, C, DRB1 and DQB1, around 560 for DQA1, about 610 for DPA1, and 450 to 480 for DPB1. Roughly five DR-DQ haplotypes were handled as single units for association and clustering because linkage in the cohort was strong. On average, about 200,000 unique TCR beta nucleotide sequences were sequenced per donor among 398 genotyped donors of the cohort, with about 17% of those sequences being non-productive.

V lost 3 bases and J lost 3 bases; the stretch between them is 3 bases long. The germline V gene encodes CDR1 MNHEY and CDR2 SMNVEV (reference sequence). The CDR3 measures 12 amino acids from cysteine to phenylalanine. Only the CDR3 portion is preserved as DNA: 36 bases, with reading frame beginning at the first base. Comments on this clone: The antigen it binds to is not known. The record has no base qualities; no much larger clone is one base away.

Paper-wide results and their limitations: Presence/absence analyses assumed roughly uniform sequencing depth across donors, an assumption that may not hold. Only TCR beta chains were sequenced in this cohort, and the absence of alpha or paired-chain data limited detectable features. Linkage disequilibrium might explain the correlated functional status among segregating V segments, but an unknown experimental factor could not be ruled out. Most TCR sequences were seen in very few donors, while some public TCRs were found in many individuals. Because some donors lacked HLA typing at each locus, the association tests relied only on the typed subset. According to a later analysis, TCR association rates differed among HLA loci, with DRB1 alleles showing the most associated TCRs and HLA-C alleles showing the fewest. In vitro tests confirmed that a few of the cytomegalovirus-associated TCR beta chains recognize cytomegalovirus antigens. According to a later analysis, most CMV-associated TCR beta chains appeared to be HLA-restricted, and the HLA associations seemed to be driven largely by CMV exposure. Cytomegalovirus status was reported to be diagnosed by the classifier with high specificity and sensitivity in both the original and validation cohorts. Roughly 15 rarely observed V segments, including chromosome 9 orphons, were excluded from the earlier analysis of approximately 500 of the donors because counts were too low. In a later genetic analysis, a missense DCLRE1C variant was associated with V-gene and J-gene trimming of TCR beta chains, and the association was replicated in an independent cohort. Specific HLA alleles were associated with 15,000 to 20,000 TCR beta sequences at a false discovery rate of 0.05 in a later analysis. In a later genetic analysis, fewer N-insertions in productive TCRs were reported among donors in an Asian-associated ancestry cluster than the roughly 710-donor mean. In a later analysis, several top co-occurrence clusters were reported to appear linked to parvovirus B19, influenza, CMV and Epstein-Barr virus. CMV serostatus was the only immune exposure information available for the cohort. A further reported finding was that TCR beta sequences accurately predicted the HLA-A and HLA-B alleles for most subjects in the first cohort. In an earlier analysis of some 640 of the donors, most TCR beta V segments were observed in productive rearrangements about 87% or about 30% of the time, broadly matching IMGT annotations. A later analysis found that HLA-associated TCR beta chains were more clonally expanded and had lower generation probabilities than equally common non-associated chains. When HLA alleles, especially DR and DQ, strongly co-occurred, attributing TCR associations to individual alleles was difficult. According to the authors, the approach could potentially be generalized to other disease states and immunological phenotypes. A total of about 180 TCR beta chains were listed by the study as associated with cytomegalovirus. Some IMGT-functional V segments, including TRBV6-2 and TRBV6-3, could not be distinguished by the 87-base-pair reads and were therefore excluded. A group of highly shared sequence variants was considered likely to be a technical artifact of the sequencing pipeline.

In total, approximately 700 healthy bone marrow donors made up the cohort. At the time of sampling, all cohort members were nominally healthy, though unrecorded immune exposures were likely present. The donor was CMV seronegative and belonged to the group of roughly 330 seronegative cohort members. Every donor gave a peripheral blood sample, and the peripheral blood mononuclear cells from that sample were used for TCR beta sequencing. The Qiagen DNeasy Blood Extraction Kit was used to extract genomic DNA from the blood cell samples. The library was produced with the immunoSEQ multiplex PCR assay. For the multiplex PCR, a mixture combining 60 forward primers for TCR Vbeta segments and 13 reverse primers for TCR Jbeta segments was used. A multiplex PCR assay on genomic DNA amplified the CDR3 region of rearranged TCR beta genes. On the Illumina HiSeq System, the amplified TCR beta libraries were sequenced as 87-base-pair reads. The published analysis was carried out like this. Across the roughly 600 repertoires, a later analysis counted 75 million to 90 million unique TCR beta chains, some 11 million of which were shared by at least two donors. To remove PCR and sequencing errors, raw reads were error-corrected and collapsed into unique sequences using a nearest-neighbor algorithm that merged closely related sequences. V, D and J gene segments were assigned by aligning CDR3 sequences to IMGT reference sequences. For a sequence to be retained, at least a six-nucleotide match to both a V gene segment and a J gene segment was required. Rearrangements were called productive when the CDR3 lacked stop codons and stayed in frame with V and J; all others were non-productive. Following IMGT convention, CDR3 was defined as the stretch from the second conserved V-encoded cysteine up to the conserved J-encoded phenylalanine. Sequences without an unambiguous match to a single V gene segment were excluded from the earlier analysis of 587 of the donors. In an earlier analysis of 500 to 750 of the donors, V segments were called functional above 56.7% productive rearrangements and were called segregating when the between-donor standard deviation exceeded 5%. To diagnose cytomegalovirus status from the catalog of TCR beta chain sequences, a statistical classification framework was built. A later analysis assigned V and J genes by comparing TCR nucleotide sequences with IMGT/GENE-DB human TR gene sequences. Using the TCRdist pipeline, a later analysis assigned CDR3 sequences along with most-parsimonious VDJ recombination scenarios. A later analysis defined each TCR beta chain by its CDR3 amino acid sequence plus V-gene family, and excluded reads lacking a unique V-gene family. A later analysis removed 500 to 650 highly shared, low-generation-probability nucleotide sequences to deal with suspected cross-contamination and a sequencing artifact. For each public chain, a later analysis derived a clonal expansion index from normalized ranks of inferred template counts within each repertoire. Generation probabilities in a later analysis came from a VDJ recombination model fitted to out-of-frame rearrangements, and those results were checked against IGoR. Hypergeometric tests were used in a later analysis to score TCR-TCR, TCR-HLA and TCR-CMV co-occurrence, with a repertoire-size bias correction applied to the TCR pairs. A later analysis estimated false discovery rates by permuting HLA or CMV assignments 20 times. In a later analysis, co-occurring TCRs were grouped with DBSCAN, and TCRdist sequence similarity was added when clustering was performed within HLA-allele-positive subsets. Co-occurrence clustering excluded repertoires with fewer than 30,000 or more than 120,000 public chains, plus five with anomalous nucleotide sharing. The table comes from immuneACCESS by way of TCRdb, which keeps in-frame sequences with V and J called. Part of the clones is missing from these tables; in studies checked, under half for an unresolved V gene and the rest for unknown reasons. D and trimming come from the DNA, and the V and J calls and clone size come from that table. The sample table holds 100,000 or so clones, of which about 60% were seen once. Of the sample, 5% to 6.5% is held by the ten largest clones.

The V gene is TRBV27 and the J gene is TRBJ1-5, with no confidently assigned D gene. The sequencing sample was made of PBMCs. The receptor was derived from a woman between 25 and 40 years old in good health and CMV-seronegative. The encoded CDR3 is CASSFYNQPQHF. The nucleotide sequence is given as TGTGCCAGCAGTTTCTACAATCAGCCCCAGCATTTT.